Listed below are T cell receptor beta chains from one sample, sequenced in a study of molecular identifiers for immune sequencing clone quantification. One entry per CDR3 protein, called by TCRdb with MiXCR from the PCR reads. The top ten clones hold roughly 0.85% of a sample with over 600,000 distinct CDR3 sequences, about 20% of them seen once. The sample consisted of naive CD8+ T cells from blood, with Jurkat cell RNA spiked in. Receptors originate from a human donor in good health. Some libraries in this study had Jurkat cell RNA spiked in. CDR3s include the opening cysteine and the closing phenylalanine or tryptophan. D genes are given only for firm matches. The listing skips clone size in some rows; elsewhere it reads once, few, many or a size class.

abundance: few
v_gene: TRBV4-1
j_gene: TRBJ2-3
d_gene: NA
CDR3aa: CASSQGWGTSTDTQYF
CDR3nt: TGCGCCAGCAGCCAAGGATGGGGGACTAGCACAGATACGCAGTATTTT

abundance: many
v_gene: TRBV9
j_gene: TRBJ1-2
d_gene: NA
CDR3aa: CASSVGGVNYGYTF
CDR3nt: TGTGCCAGCAGCGTAGGTGGGGTTAACTATGGCTACACCTTC

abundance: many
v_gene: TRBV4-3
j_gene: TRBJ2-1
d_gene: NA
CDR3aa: CASSLDRLTYNEQFF
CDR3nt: TGCGCCAGCAGCCTGGACAGACTGACCTACAATGAGCAGTTCTTC

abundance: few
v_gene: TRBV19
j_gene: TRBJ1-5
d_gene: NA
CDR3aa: CASSATANQPQHF
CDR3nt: TGTGCCAGTAGTGCGACAGCTAATCAGCCCCAGCATTTT

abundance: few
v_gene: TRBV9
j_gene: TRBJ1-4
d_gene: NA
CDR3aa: CASSGAQVNEKLFF
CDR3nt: TGTGCCAGCAGCGGGGCCCAGGTTAATGAAAAACTGTTTTTT

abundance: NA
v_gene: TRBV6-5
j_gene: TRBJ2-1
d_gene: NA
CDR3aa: CASSYYGRGFEDEQFF
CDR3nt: TGTGCCAGCAGTTACTACGGTAGGGGGTTTGAGGATGAGCAGTTCTTC

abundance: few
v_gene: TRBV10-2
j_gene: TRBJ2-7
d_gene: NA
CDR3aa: CASSDHSGQPSSYEQYF
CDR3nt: TGCGCCAGCAGTGACCATAGCGGCCAACCGAGCTCCTACGAGCAGTACTTC

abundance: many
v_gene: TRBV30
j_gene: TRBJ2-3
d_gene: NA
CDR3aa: CAWNRGQGVDTQYF
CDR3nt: TGTGCCTGGAATAGGGGACAAGGTGTAGATACGCAGTATTTT

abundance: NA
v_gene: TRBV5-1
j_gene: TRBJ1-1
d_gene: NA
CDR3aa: CASSPRTFSTEAFF
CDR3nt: TGCGCCAGCAGCCCCCGGACGTTCTCGACTGAAGCTTTCTTT

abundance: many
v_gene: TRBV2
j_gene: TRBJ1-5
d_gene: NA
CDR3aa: CASSDGGLFSNQPQHF
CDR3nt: TGTGCCAGCAGTGATGGGGGTCTGTTTAGCAATCAGCCCCAGCATTTT

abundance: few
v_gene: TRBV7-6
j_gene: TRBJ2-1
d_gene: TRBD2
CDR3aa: CASSWASGDNEQFF
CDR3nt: TGTGCCAGCAGCTGGGCTAGCGGGGACAATGAGCAGTTCTTC

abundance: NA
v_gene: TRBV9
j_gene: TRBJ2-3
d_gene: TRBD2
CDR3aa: CASSVVGGSTDTQYF
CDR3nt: TGTGCCAGCAGCGTGGTGGGGGGGAGCACAGATACGCAGTATTTT

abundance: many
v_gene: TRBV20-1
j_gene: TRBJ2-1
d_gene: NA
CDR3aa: CSASMQSYNEQFF
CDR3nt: TGCAGTGCTAGTATGCAGAGCTACAATGAGCAGTTCTTC

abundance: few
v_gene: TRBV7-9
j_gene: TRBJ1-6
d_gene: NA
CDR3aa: CASSPARGKDDSPLHF
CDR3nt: TGTGCCAGCAGTCCAGCCAGGGGAAAGGATGATTCACCCCTCCACTTT

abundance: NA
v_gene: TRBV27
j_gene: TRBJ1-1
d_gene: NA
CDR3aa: CASSLPGHTEAFF
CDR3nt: TGTGCCAGCAGTTTGCCGGGGCACACTGAAGCTTTCTTT

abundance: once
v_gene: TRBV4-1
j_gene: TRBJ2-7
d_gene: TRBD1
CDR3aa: CASSQDGTGSSYEQYF
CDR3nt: TGCGCCAGCAGCCAAGACGGGACAGGGAGCTCCTACGAGCAGTACTTC

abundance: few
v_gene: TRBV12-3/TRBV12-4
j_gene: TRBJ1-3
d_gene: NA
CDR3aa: CASSPPGPVSGNTIYF
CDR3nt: TGTGCCAGCAGCCCACCAGGGCCCGTCTCTGGAAACACCATATATTTT

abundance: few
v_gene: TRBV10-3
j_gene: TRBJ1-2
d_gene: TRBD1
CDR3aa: CAISEMGQGAYGYTF
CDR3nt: TGTGCCATCAGTGAGATGGGACAGGGTGCCTATGGCTACACCTTC

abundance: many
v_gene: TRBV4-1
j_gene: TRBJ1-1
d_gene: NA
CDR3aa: CASSQVNRLAVNTEAFF
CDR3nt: TGCGCCAGCAGCCAAGTTAATCGGTTGGCAGTGAACACTGAAGCTTTCTTT

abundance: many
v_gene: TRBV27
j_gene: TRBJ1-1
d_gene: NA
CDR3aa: CASSSDGGGLNTEAFF
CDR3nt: TGTGCCAGCAGTTCTGATGGGGGCGGACTGAACACTGAAGCTTTCTTT

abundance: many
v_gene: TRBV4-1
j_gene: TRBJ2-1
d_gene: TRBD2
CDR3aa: CASSQISLAGRSSYNEQFF
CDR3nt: TGCGCCAGCAGCCAAATATCACTAGCGGGGAGAAGCTCCTACAATGAGCAGTTCTTC

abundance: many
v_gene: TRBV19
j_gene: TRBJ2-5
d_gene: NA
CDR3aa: CASRKGGETQYF
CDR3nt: TGTGCCAGTAGAAAAGGGGGGGAGACCCAGTACTTC

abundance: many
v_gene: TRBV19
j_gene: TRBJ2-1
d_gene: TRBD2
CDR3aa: CASSIGQRGYYNEQFF
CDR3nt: TGTGCCAGTAGTATAGGCCAGCGGGGGTACTACAATGAGCAGTTCTTC

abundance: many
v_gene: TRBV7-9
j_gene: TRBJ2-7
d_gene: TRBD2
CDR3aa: CASSSHTGLAGVEQYF
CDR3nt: TGTGCCAGCAGCAGTCATACGGGACTAGCGGGAGTCGAGCAGTACTTC

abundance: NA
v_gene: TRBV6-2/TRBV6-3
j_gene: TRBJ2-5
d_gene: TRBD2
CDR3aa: CASSYRSSGPLGETQYF
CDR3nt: TGTGCCAGCAGTTACAGGTCTAGCGGCCCACTGGGGGAGACCCAGTACTTC

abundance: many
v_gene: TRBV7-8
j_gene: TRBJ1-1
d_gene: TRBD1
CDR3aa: CASSLAGGLGTEAFF
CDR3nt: TGTGCCAGCAGCCTGGCAGGGGGCCTGGGCACTGAAGCTTTCTTT

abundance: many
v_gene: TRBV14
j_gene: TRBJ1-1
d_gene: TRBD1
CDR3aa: CASSQVGGTDTEAFF
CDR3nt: TGTGCCAGCAGCCAAGTGGGCGGGACAGACACTGAAGCTTTCTTT

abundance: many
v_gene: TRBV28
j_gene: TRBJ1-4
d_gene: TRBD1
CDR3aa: CASSFGTGYEFREKLFF
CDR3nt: TGTGCCAGCAGTTTCGGGACAGGGTACGAATTTCGTGAAAAACTGTTTTTT

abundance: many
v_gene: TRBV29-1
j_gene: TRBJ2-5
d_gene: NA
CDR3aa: CSVQGQETQYF
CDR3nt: TGCAGCGTTCAGGGCCAAGAGACCCAGTACTTC

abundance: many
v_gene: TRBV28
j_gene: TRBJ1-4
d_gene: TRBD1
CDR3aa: CASSLSGGSGANEKLFF
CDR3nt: TGTGCCAGCAGTTTGTCAGGGGGCAGTGGGGCTAATGAAAAACTGTTTTTT

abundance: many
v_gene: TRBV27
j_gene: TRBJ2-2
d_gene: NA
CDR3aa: CASGTGLMANTGELFF
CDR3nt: TGTGCCAGCGGAACAGGGCTAATGGCGAACACCGGGGAGCTGTTTTTT

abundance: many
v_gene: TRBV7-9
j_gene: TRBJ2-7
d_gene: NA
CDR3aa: CASSLRPGEQYF
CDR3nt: TGTGCCAGCAGCTTACGTCCGGGTGAGCAGTACTTC

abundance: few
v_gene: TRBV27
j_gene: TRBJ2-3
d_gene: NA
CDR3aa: CASSSGTTFGADTQYF
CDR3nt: TGTGCCAGCAGTTCCGGGACAACCTTTGGGGCTGATACGCAGTATTTT

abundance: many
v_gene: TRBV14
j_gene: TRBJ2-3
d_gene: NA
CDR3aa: CASSQDMGGGTQYF
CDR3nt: TGTGCCAGCAGCCAAGACATGGGTGGTGGTACGCAGTATTTT

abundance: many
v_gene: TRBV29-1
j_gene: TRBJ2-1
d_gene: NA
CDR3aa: CSVDGLDSYYNEQFF
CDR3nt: TGCAGCGTTGATGGGCTGGACAGCTACTACAATGAGCAGTTCTTC

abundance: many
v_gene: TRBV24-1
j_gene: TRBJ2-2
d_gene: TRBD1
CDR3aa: CATSDPPGQGVGTGELFF
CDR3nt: TGTGCCACCAGTGATCCACCCGGACAGGGTGTGGGCACCGGGGAGCTGTTTTTT

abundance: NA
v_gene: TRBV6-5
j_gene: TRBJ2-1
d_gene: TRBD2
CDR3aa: CASSHGTSGRDEQFF
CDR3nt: TGTGCCAGCAGTCACGGGACTAGCGGGAGGGATGAGCAGTTCTTC

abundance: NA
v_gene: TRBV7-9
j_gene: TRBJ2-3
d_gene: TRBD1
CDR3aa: CAGSQGQGADTQYF
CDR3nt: TGTGCCGGCAGCCAGGGACAGGGGGCAGATACGCAGTATTTT

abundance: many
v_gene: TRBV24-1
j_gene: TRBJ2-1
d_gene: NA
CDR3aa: CATTTGSYNEQFF
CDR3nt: TGTGCCACCACCACAGGGTCCTACAATGAGCAGTTCTTC

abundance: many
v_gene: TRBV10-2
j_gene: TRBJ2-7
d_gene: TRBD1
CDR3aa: CASSDRGYNEQYF
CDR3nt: TGCGCCAGCAGTGACAGGGGGTACAACGAGCAGTACTTC

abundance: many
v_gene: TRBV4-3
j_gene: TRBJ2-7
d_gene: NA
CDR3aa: CASSQVPDSALEQYF
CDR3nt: TGCGCCAGCAGCCAAGTCCCAGACAGCGCTCTCGAGCAGTACTTC

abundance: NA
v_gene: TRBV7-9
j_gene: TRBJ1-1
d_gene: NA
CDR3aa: CASSPSGGGLTEAFF
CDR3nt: TGTGCCAGCAGCCCCTCGGGGGGGGGCCTAACTGAAGCTTTCTTT

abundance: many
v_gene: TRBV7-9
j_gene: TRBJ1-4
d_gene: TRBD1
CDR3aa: CASSPGQDYWGLFF
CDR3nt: TGTGCCAGCAGCCCAGGACAGGATTACTGGGGACTGTTTTTT

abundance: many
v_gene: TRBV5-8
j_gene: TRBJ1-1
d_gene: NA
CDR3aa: CASSLDPISTEAFF
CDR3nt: TGTGCCAGCAGCTTGGACCCTATTAGCACTGAAGCTTTCTTT

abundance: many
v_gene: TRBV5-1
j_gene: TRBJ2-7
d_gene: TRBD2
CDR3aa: CASSLSPGGAQGEQYF
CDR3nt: TGCGCCAGCAGCTTGTCTCCCGGGGGGGCTCAAGGCGAGCAGTACTTC

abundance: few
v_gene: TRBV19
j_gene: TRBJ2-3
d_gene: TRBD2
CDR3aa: CASSGTSGGWDTQYF
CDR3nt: TGTGCCAGTAGTGGGACTAGCGGGGGGTGGGATACGCAGTATTTT

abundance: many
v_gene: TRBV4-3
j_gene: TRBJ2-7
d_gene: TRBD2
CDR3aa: CASSQDLGGSSYEQYF
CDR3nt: TGCGCCAGCAGCCAAGATCTCGGCGGGAGCTCCTACGAGCAGTACTTC

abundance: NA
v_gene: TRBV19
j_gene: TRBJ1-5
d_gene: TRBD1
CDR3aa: CASRLLPGQGLRSNQPQHF
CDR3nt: TGTGCCAGTAGGCTACTCCCGGGACAGGGGCTTCGGAGCAATCAGCCCCAGCATTTT

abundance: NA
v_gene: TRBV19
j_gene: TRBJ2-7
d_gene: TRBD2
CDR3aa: CASTGTSSPYEQYF
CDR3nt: TGTGCCAGCACCGGGACTAGCTCACCCTACGAGCAGTACTTC